These 18 T cell receptor beta chains were all obtained from the same sample, sequenced in a study of blood T cell repertoires in COVID-19. Generated by immunoSEQ multiplex PCR, the TCRdb table keeps only in-frame clones and is missing some. The sample has about 59,000 clones, under 80% seen once. Sample: peripheral blood. The receptors come from a human donor in a cohort sampled during active COVID-19.

The V gene is TRBV25-1, the J gene TRBJ2-5; tentatively, D is TRBD1 (5 bases). Germline CDR1 reads MGHDK; CDR2 reads SYGVNS. V lost 6 bases and J 7 bases, leaving 15 bases between the germline ends. This CDR3 contains 13 residues. The CDR3 DNA follows: TGTGCCAGCAGCAAACCCAGGGCTGGGACCCAGTACTTC. It translates to CASSKPRAGTQYF.

The gene calls are TRBV18 and TRBJ1-2; tentative D call: TRBD1 (6 bases). V was trimmed by 3 bases and J by 3 bases, leaving 20 bases between them. The CDR3 covers 17 residues. CDR1 KGHSH and CDR2 LQKENI come from the germline V gene. CDR3 region: CASSPGRGGQSDYGYTF. CDR3 sequence (DNA): TGTGCCAGCTCACCCGGCAGGGGAGGGCAAAGTGACTATGGCTACACCTTC. Using reference TRBV18 and TRBJ1-2 for the parts outside the CDR3, the full variable domain is NAGVMQNPRHLVRRRGQEARLRCSPMKGHSHVYWYRQLPEEGLKFMVYLQKENIIDESGMPKERFSAEFPKEGPSILRIQQVVRGDSAAYFCASSPGRGGQSDYGYTFGSGTRLTVV.

The rearrangement joins TRBV6-2 or TRBV6-3 to TRBJ2-1; D is perhaps TRBD1 (5 bases). Germline CDR1 is MNHEY and CDR2 is SVGEGT. CDR3 size: 14 residues. V dropped 5 bases and J dropped 2 bases, with 10 bases sitting between them. CDR3 sequence: CASSDRATYNEQFF. The CDR3 nucleotides are TGTGCCAGCAGTGACAGAGCCACCTACAATGAGCAGTTCTTC.

This clone was detected only once. The V and J genes are TRBV6-1 and TRBJ1-3; D perhaps matches TRBD1 (5 bases). The germline V gene has CDR1 MNHNS and CDR2 SASEGT. V was clipped by 2 bases and J by 3 bases, with 14 bases between them. There are 16 residues in the CDR3. This chain's CDR3 is CASSENPGFLGNTIYF. Written as DNA, the CDR3 is TGTGCCAGCAGTGAAAACCCAGGGTTCCTTGGAAACACCATATATTTT.

This chain links TRBV6-5 with TRBJ1-5; D gene uncertain. V was pared by 5 bases and J by 7 bases, with 9 bases between. CDR1 MNHEY and CDR2 SVGAGI come from the germline V gene. The CDR3 length is 12 residues. The CDR3 sequence: CASSTEFQPQHF. Here the CDR3 DNA reads TGTGCCAGCAGTACGGAGTTCCAGCCCCAGCATTTT.

V usage is TRBV15 and J usage is TRBJ2-1; TRBD2 might be the D (5 bases). From germline, CDR1 is LNHNV and CDR2 YYDKDF (reference sequence). The CDR3 is 14 amino acids. Trimming removed 8 bases from V and 3 bases from J, with 14 bases in between. The CDR3 sequence is CATRRSSGYNEQFF. CDR3 in DNA: TGTGCCACCCGAAGGTCAAGCGGCTACAATGAGCAGTTCTTC.

The rearrangement uses TRBV11-1 and TRBJ2-7, with D unclear. The germline CDR1 and CDR2 sequences are SGHAT and FQDESV (reference sequence). The CDR3 runs to 15 residues. The germline V and J ends were trimmed by 1 base and 0 bases, with 10 bases remaining between them. CDR3 sequence reads: CASSLGASSSYEQYF. CDR3 DNA: TGTGCCAGCAGCTTAGGCGCCTCGAGCTCCTACGAGCAGTACTTC.

The gene calls are TRBV19 and TRBJ1-5; no firm D call. Germline V gene lookup returns CDR1 LNHDA and CDR2 SQIVND (reference sequence). The V and J ends lost 3 bases and 0 bases respectively, with 9 bases between them. This CDR3 has 15 amino acids. The CDR3 nucleotides read TGTGCCAGTAGTATTTACAGCTATAGCAATCAGCCCCAGCATTTT. Encoded protein: CASSIYSYSNQPQHF.

The rearrangement links TRBV5-4 to TRBJ1-1, with D possibly matching TRBD1 (6 bases). V lost 2 bases to trimming and J lost 1 base, with 12 bases between them. The CDR3 extends over 15 amino acids. In germline, CDR1 is SGHNT, CDR2 YYREEE (reference sequence). CDR3 DNA: TGTGCCAGCAGCTTCTCCAGGGGTAAGAACACTGAAGCTTTCTTT. It encodes CASSFSRGKNTEAFF.

This chain uses TRBV4-2 with TRBJ2-7; 9 nucleotides line up with TRBD1. The CDR3 sequence is 14 residues long. CDR1 is LGHNA and CDR2 is YNFKEQ in the germline V gene. V lost 2 bases, J lost 6 bases, and 5 bases stayed unmatched. CDR3 sequence: CASSQTGQGGEQYF. CDR3 DNA sequence: TGTGCCAGCAGCCAAACGGGACAGGGCGGCGAGCAGTACTTC.

This clone has only a few counts. This chain uses TRBV2 with TRBJ2-7; 7 bases are a match to TRBD1. This CDR3 is built from 14 residues. Trimming removed 6 bases from V and 3 bases from J; junction bases left unmatched: 8. Per the germline V gene, CDR1 is SNHLY and CDR2 is FYNNEI. CDR3 DNA sequence: TGTGCCAGCAGAGCCGGGACAGCGCACTACGAGCAGTACTTC. Protein: CASRAGTAHYEQYF.

The rearrangement uses TRBV6-2 or TRBV6-3 and TRBJ2-7, with D perhaps matching TRBD1 (5 bases). Trimming stripped 4 bases from V and 2 bases from J, with 9 bases between. The germline gives CDR1 MNHEY, CDR2 SVGEGT. This CDR3 has 13 amino acids. CDR3 nucleotide sequence: TGTGCCAGCAGTTCCCCAGGGACCTACGAGCAGTACTTC. Amino acid sequence: CASSSPGTYEQYF.

The chain couples TRBV7-9 to TRBJ2-5; a possible D gene is TRBD2 (6 bases). The V and J ends lost 0 bases and 7 bases respectively, with 21 bases between them. The germline V gene has CDR1 SEHNR and CDR2 FQNEAQ (reference sequence). This CDR3 has 17 residues. The CDR3 nucleotides read TGTGCCAGCAGCTTAGCCGGGAGAGGTCAGGAAAAAGGGACCCAGTACTTC. Protein sequence: CASSLAGRGQEKGTQYF.

V usage is TRBV5-6 and J usage is TRBJ2-1; 11 bases match TRBD2. CDR3 size: 15 residues. Germline CDR1 is SGHDT and CDR2 is YYEEEE. The V gene end was trimmed by 4 bases and the J gene end by 6 bases; junction bases not matched to a gene: 6. The DNA for the CDR3 is TGTGCCAGCAGCCCCGAACTAGCGGGAGTCAATGAGCAGTTCTTC. Protein: CASSPELAGVNEQFF.

The chain has TRBV11-3 and TRBJ2-1; D possibly corresponds to TRBD2 (6 bases). Deletions cut 4 bases from V and 10 bases from J, with 11 bases between. The CDR3 length is 12 residues. From germline, CDR1 is SGHNT and CDR2 YENEEA. The CDR3 DNA reads TGTGCCAGCAGCTCGGGAGTCGAAGAGCAGTTCTTC. Translated: CASSSGVEEQFF.

The V and J genes are TRBV24-1 and TRBJ1-3; 8 nucleotides line up with TRBD1. Trimming cost V 10 bases and J 4 bases; bases outside gene matches: 5. Germline assignment: CDR1 KGHDR and CDR2 SFDVKD. The CDR3 totals 13 residues. The CDR3 bases are TGTGCCACTGCAGGGACAGGCGGAAACACCATATATTTT. Amino acids: CATAGTGGNTIYF.

The J gene is TRBJ1-2, the V gene TRBV18, with TRBD1 matching 7 bases. The ends lost 0 bases at V and 11 bases at J; junction bases unmatched: 6. The CDR3 is 13 residues long. Germline V CDR1 and CDR2: KGHSH, LQKENI. The CDR3 loop is CASSPPVQGGYTF. CDR3 bases: TGTGCCAGCTCACCACCGGTTCAGGGGGGATACACCTTC.

The chain employs TRBV19 and TRBJ2-3; D gene uncertain. The CDR3 extends over 13 amino acids. Germline CDR1 LNHDA, CDR2 SQIVND (reference sequence). V shed 9 bases and J shed 0 bases, with 10 bases lying between them. The CDR3 nucleotides are TGTGCCAGGGAGAAAACTAGCACAGATACGCAGTATTTT. It translates to CAREKTSTDTQYF.